This note documents a single T cell receptor beta chain sequence. J was trimmed by 5 bases and V by 5 bases; bases with no gene match: 11. Germline CDR1 is LNHDA and CDR2 is SQIVND (reference sequence). The CDR3 spans 15 residues. In the source study's methods: Reference gene primer amplification gave estimated nucleated cell counts. Some clones are missing from TCRdb's copy, which holds only in-frame ones; the method was immunoSEQ multiplex PCR. V and J calls and clone size are copied from that table; D and trimming were computed from the DNA. The profile covers roughly 70,000 clones, with 91% appearing a single time and about 5% taken by the ten largest. This record belongs to a study of blood T cell repertoires in COVID-19. Overall study: T cells, B-cell-depleted T cells, or PBMCs supplied cDNA or gDNA.

The J gene is TRBJ2-5, the V gene TRBV19; 7 bases agree with TRBD2. The source material was peripheral blood. The TCR was taken from a woman aged 55-75 years with active COVID-19. The CDR3 reads CASSRGTIQRETQYF. Written as DNA, the CDR3 is TGTGCCAGTAGTCGGGGGACTATTCAACGGGAGACCCAGTACTTC.